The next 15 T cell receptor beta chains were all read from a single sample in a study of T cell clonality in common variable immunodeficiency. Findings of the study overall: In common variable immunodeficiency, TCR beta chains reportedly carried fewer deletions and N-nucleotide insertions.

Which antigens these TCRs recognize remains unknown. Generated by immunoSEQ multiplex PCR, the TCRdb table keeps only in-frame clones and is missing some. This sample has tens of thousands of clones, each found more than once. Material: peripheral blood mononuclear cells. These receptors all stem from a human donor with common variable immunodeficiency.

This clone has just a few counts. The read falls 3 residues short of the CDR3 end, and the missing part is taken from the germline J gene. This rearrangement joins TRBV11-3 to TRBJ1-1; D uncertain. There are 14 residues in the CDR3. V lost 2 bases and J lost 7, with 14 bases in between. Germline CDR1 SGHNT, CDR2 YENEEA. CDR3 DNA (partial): TGTGCCAGCAGCTTATCCAACGTAAGGGTTGAA. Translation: CASSLSNVRVE. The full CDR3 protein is CASSLSNVRVEAFF.

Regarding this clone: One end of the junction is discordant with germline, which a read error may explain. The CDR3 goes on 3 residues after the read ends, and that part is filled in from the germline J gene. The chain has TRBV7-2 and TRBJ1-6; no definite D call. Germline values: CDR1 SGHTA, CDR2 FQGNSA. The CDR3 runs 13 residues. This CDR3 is CASSRDTDSPLHF. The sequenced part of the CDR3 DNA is TGTGCCAGCAGCCGAGACACGGATTCGCCC. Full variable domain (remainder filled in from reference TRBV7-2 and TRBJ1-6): GAGVSQSPSNKVTEKGKDVELRCDPISGHTALYWYRQSLGQGLEFLIYFQGNSAPDKSGLPSDRFSAERTGGSVSTLTIQRTQQEDSAVYLCASSRDTDSPLHFGNGTRLTVT.

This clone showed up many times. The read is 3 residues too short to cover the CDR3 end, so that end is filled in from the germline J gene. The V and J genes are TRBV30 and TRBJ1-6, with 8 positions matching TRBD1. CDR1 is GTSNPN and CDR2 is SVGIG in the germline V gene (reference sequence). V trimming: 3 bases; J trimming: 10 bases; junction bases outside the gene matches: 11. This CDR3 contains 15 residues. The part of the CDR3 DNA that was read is TGTGCCTGGAGCTTCGGGACAGGTCCCATGTCACCC. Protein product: CAWSFGTGPMSP. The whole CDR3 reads CAWSFGTGPMSPLHF.

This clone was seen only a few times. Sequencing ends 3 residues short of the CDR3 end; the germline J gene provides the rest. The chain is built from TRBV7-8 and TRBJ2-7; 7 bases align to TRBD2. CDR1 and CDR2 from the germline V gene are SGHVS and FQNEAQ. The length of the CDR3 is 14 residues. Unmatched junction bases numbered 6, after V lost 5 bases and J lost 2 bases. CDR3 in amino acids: CASSVLARAYEQYF. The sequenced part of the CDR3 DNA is TGTGCCAGCAGCGTACTAGCGCGGGCCTACGAG.

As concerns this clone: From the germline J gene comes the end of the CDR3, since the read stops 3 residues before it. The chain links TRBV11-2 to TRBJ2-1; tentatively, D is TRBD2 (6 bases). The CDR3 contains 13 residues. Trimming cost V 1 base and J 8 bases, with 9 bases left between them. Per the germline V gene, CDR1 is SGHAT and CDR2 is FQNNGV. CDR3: CASSLAPGDEQFF. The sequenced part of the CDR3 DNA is TGTGCCAGCAGCTTAGCGCCGGGGGATGAG.

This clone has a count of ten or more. Here the CDR3 reads CASSLAASGYIDTQYF. The CDR3 DNA, read in part, is TGCGCCAGCAGCTTGGCGGCTAGCGGGTATATCGATACG. The V and J genes are TRBV5-1 and TRBJ2-3; TRBD2 aligns across 8 bases. The CDR3 extends 3 residues past the end of the read, so its final part is completed from the germline J gene. V lost 0 bases, J lost 6 bases, and 9 bases stayed unmatched. This CDR3 has 16 residues. The germline V gene has CDR1 SGHRS and CDR2 YFSETQ.

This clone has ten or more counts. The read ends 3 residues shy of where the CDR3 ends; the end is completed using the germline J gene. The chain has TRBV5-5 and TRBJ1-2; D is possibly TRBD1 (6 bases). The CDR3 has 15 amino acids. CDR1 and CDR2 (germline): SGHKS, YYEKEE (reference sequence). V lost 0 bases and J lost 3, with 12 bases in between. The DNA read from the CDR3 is TGTGCCAGCAGCTTGGAGGGGGTTCGGTACTATGGC. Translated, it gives CASSLEGVRYYG. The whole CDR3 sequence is CASSLEGVRYYGYTF.

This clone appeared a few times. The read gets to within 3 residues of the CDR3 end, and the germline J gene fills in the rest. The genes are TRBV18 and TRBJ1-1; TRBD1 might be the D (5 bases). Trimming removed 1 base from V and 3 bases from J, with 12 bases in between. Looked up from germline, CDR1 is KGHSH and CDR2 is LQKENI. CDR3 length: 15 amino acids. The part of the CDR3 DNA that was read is TGTGCCAGCTCACCACAGGTTAAGGGGTACACTGAA. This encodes CASSPQVKGYTE. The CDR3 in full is CASSPQVKGYTEAFF.

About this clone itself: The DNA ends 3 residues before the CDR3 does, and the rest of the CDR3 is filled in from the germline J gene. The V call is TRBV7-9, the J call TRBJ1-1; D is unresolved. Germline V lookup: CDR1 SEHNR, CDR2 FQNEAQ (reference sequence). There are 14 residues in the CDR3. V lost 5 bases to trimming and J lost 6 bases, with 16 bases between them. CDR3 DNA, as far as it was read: TGTGCCAGCAGCCCCGATGGTTCCTTAGCTGAA. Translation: CASSPDGSLAE. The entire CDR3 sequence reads CASSPDGSLAEAFF.

The sequenced part of the CDR3 DNA is TGTGCCAGCAGTAGAAACCGGGACAGTACGGATCAAAAGACC. It is translated as CASSRNRDSTDQKT. The CDR3 in its entirety is CASSRNRDSTDQKTQYF. The V gene is TRBV2, the J gene TRBJ2-5; TRBD1 matches 7 bases. From the germline J gene comes the end of the CDR3, since the read stops 3 residues before it. V lost 5 bases and J lost 6; bases outside the gene matches: 18. The CDR3 is 17 amino acids. CDR1 is SNHLY, CDR2 FYNNEI, per germline.

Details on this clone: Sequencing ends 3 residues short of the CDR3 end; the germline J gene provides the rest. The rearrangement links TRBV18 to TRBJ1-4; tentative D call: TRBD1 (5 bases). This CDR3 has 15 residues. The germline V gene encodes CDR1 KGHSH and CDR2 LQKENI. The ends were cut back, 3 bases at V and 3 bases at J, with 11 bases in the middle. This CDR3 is CASSPQGTSNEKLFF. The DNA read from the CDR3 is TGTGCCAGCTCACCCCAGGGTACTTCTAATGAAAAA. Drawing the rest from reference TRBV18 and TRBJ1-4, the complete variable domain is NAGVMQNPRHLVRRRGQEARLRCSPMKGHSHVYWYRQLPEEGLKFMVYLQKENIIDESGMPKERFSAEFPKEGPSILRIQQVVRGDSAAYFCASSPQGTSNEKLFFGSGTQLSVL.

The CDR3: CAWRSLAGSSYNEQFF. Partial CDR3 DNA: TGTGCCTGGAGATCGCTAGCGGGGAGCTCCTACAATGAG. V is TRBV30 and J is TRBJ2-1, with 9 bases matching TRBD2. The read falls 3 residues short of the CDR3 end, and the missing part is taken from the germline J gene. CDR3 length: 16 residues. The trim removed 3 bases at V and 0 bases at J, leaving 6 bases unmatched. Germline CDR1 and CDR2: GTSNPN and SVGIG (reference sequence).

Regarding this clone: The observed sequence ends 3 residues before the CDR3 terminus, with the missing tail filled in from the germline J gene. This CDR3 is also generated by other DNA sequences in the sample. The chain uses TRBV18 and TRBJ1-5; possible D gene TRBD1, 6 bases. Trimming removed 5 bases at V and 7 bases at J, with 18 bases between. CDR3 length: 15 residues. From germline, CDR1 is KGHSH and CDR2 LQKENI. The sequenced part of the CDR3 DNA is TGTGCCAGCTCAAACAACGCGGGGGGCGGCCAGCCC. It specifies CASSNNAGGGQP. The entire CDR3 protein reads CASSNNAGGGQPQHF.

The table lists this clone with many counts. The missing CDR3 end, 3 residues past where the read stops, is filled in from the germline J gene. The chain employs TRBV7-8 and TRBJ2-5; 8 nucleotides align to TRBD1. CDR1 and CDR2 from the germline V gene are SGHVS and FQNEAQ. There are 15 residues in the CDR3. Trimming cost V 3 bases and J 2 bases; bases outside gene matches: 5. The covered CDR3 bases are TGTGCCAGCAGCTTCGCTGGGACAGGACAAGAGACC. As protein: CASSFAGTGQET. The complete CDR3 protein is CASSFAGTGQETQYF.

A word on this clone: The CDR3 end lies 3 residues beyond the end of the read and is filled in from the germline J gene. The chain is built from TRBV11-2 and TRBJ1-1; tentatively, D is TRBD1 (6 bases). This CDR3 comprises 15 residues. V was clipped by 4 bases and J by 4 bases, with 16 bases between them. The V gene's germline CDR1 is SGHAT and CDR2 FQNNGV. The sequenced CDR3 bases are TGTGCCAGCAGCTACCAAGGGCGGACAGCCACTGAA. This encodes CASSYQGRTATE. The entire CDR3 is CASSYQGRTATEAFF.